Below, one T cell receptor beta chain is given with its context. This sample is part of a study of OX40 agonist ivuxolimab in advanced cancers. Study in general: Prior anti-PD-1, anti-PD-L1 or anti-CTLA-4 therapy was allowed; more than 30% had some.

Method: immunoSEQ multiplex PCR; TCRdb's copy keeps in-frame clones and lacks some. The sample lists tens of thousands of clones, 80% to 90% occurring once. V gave up 1 base and J gave up 4 bases; unmatched junction bases: 3. This CDR3 has 16 residues. Germline V gene data show CDR1 as KGHSH and CDR2 as LQKENI. The sequence was obtained from an adult with an advanced solid tumor such as melanoma, head and neck, liver or kidney cancer. Sequencing used CD4+ or CD8+ T cells sorted from blood, obtained in a trial of the OX40 agonist ivuxolimab. V gene TRBV18 combines with J gene TRBJ2-2; 10 positions match TRBD1. The CDR3 DNA follows: TGTGCCAGCTCACCACGGACAGGGGGGGTCACCGGGGAGCTGTTTTTT. Encoded protein: CASSPRTGGVTGELFF.